These T cell receptor beta chains were read from a single sample in a study of PD-1 blockade in classical Hodgkin lymphoma. Only in-frame clones appear in the TCRdb table, and some are missing; sequencing was by immunoSEQ multiplex PCR. The sample consists of tens of thousands of clones, just over 75% of them appearing once. This specimen was peripheral blood mononuclear cells (PBMCs), taken before the fourth cycle of nivolumab. The receptors come from a human donor with classical Hodgkin lymphoma. Both conserved end residues are part of each CDR3. D genes are given only for firm matches. Clone size is not always given. Where it is, it says once, few, many or a class for expanded clones.

clone size	D gene	V gene	J gene	CDR3 length	CDR3 DNA	CDR3 protein
NA	NA	TRBV6-5	TRBJ2-1	13	TGTGCCAGCAGTCCTACAGGGGGGGATGAGCAGTTCTTC	CASSPTGGDEQFF
NA	NA	TRBV5-1	TRBJ1-1	14	TGCGCCAGCAGCTTGGATCGATCCGGGGCTGAAGCTTTCTTT	CASSLDRSGAEAFF
NA	TRBD1	TRBV19	TRBJ1-1	16	TGTGCCAGCCGGGACAGTGCCGCCTGGATGAACACTGAAGCTTTCTTT	CASRDSAAWMNTEAFF
NA	NA	TRBV30	TRBJ2-7	13	TGTGCCTGGAGGGGACTCGGGACCTACGAGCAGTACTTC	CAWRGLGTYEQYF
once	NA	TRBV2	TRBJ1-5	15	TGTGCCAGCAGCCGTCAACAACAGAGCAATCAGCCCCAGCATTTT	CASSRQQQSNQPQHF
once	TRBD2	TRBV18	TRBJ2-3	16	TGTGCCAGCTCACCCCCACTAGCGGGGGTCACAGATACGCAGTATTTT	CASSPPLAGVTDTQYF
NA	TRBD2	TRBV4-1	TRBJ2-3	19	TGCGCCAGCAGCCGAAGAGCTGTAGCGGGGGCCTTATCGAGAGATACGCAGTATTTT	CASSRRAVAGALSRDTQYF
NA	NA	TRBV7-2	TRBJ2-5	14	TGTGCCAGCAGCTTAGAGGGGGGGCAAGAGACCCAGTACTTC	CASSLEGGQETQYF
NA	TRBD2	TRBV9	TRBJ2-3	16	TGTGCCAGCAGCGTAGGTCTAGCGGGGAATTATGATACGCAGTATTTT	CASSVGLAGNYDTQYF
once	NA	TRBV6-6	TRBJ2-7	12	TGTGCCAGCAGTTACGAGCGCTACGAGCAGTACTTC	CASSYERYEQYF
NA	TRBD1	TRBV7-2	TRBJ1-4	15	TGTGCCAGCAGCTTAGACAGGGGACCATATGAAAAACTGTTTTTT	CASSLDRGPYEKLFF
NA	NA	TRBV6-5	TRBJ2-1	12	TGTGCCAGCACCCTTTTCGGGGATTTGCAGTTCTTC	CASTLFGDLQFF
NA	TRBD2	TRBV5-1	TRBJ2-6	19	TGCGCCAGCAGCACACTCTGGGTCGGCGGGGGGGCTGGGGCCAACGTCCTGACTTTC	CASSTLWVGGGAGANVLTF
NA	TRBD1	TRBV7-9	TRBJ1-4	15	TGTGCCAGCAGCCTCTCAGGGGGCAGGTATGAAAAACTGTTTTTT	CASSLSGGRYEKLFF
NA	TRBD1	TRBV29-1	TRBJ1-1	10	TGCAGCGTGGACAGGGGGCTGGCTTTCTTT	CSVDRGLAFF
NA	TRBD2	TRBV4-1	TRBJ2-5	14	TGCGCCAGCAGCCCGTTCGGGGGAGGGGAGACCCAGTACTTC	CASSPFGGGETQYF
NA	TRBD1	TRBV19	TRBJ1-5	18	TGTGCCAGTAGTGTTGGGACAGGGGGATGGTATAGCAATCAGCCCCAGCATTTT	CASSVGTGGWYSNQPQHF
NA	TRBD2	TRBV4-1	TRBJ2-3	18	TGCGCCAGCAGCCAAGATCCAGCGGGGGGTATCCGCACAGATACGCAGTATTTT	CASSQDPAGGIRTDTQYF
NA	NA	TRBV6-5	TRBJ1-1	13	TGTGCCAGCAGTGAATCGCGGTACACTGAAGCTTTCTTT	CASSESRYTEAFF
NA	NA	TRBV19	TRBJ2-5	14	TGTGCCAGTAGTCGACAGAGCTCGGGGGAGACCCAGTACTTC	CASSRQSSGETQYF
NA	NA	TRBV11-2	TRBJ2-3	15	TGTGCCAGCAGCTTACCCCTGCATAGGGGAGATACGCAGTATTTT	CASSLPLHRGDTQYF
NA	NA	TRBV5-1	TRBJ2-7	13	TGCGCCAGCAGCTTGGAGTCCCTTCACGAGCAGTACTTC	CASSLESLHEQYF
NA	TRBD1	TRBV6-4	TRBJ2-2	13	TGTGCCAGCAGCGGACAGGGAGGCGGGGAGCTGTTTTTT	CASSGQGGGELFF
NA	TRBD2	TRBV4-3	TRBJ2-5	17	TGCGCCAGCAGCCAGGACCTGGGACTAGCGGGGCAAGAGACCCAGTACTTC	CASSQDLGLAGQETQYF
NA	TRBD1	TRBV10-2	TRBJ1-2	16	TGCGCCAGCAGTGGACCGGGACAGGGCTCTATGGATGGCTACACCTTC	CASSGPGQGSMDGYTF
few	TRBD1	TRBV25-1	TRBJ2-3	13	TGTGCCAGCGGGAGGACAGGGACAGATACGCAGTATTTT	CASGRTGTDTQYF
NA	NA	TRBV27	TRBJ1-6	14	TGTGCCAGCAGTTTATACCCTAATAATTCACCCCTCCACTTT	CASSLYPNNSPLHF
NA	NA	TRBV11-2	TRBJ1-1	11	TGTGCCAGCAGCCGCACCACTGAAGCTTTCTTT	CASSRTTEAFF
NA	NA	TRBV2	TRBJ2-3	13	TGTGCCAGCAGTCGACTATTAACAGATACGCAGTATTTT	CASSRLLTDTQYF
few	TRBD2	TRBV9	TRBJ2-7	14	TGTGCCAGCAGCGTAGACGGGGGGGCCCGAGAGCAGTACTTC	CASSVDGGAREQYF
NA	TRBD1	TRBV7-9	TRBJ2-2	16	TGTGCCAGCAGCCGCGCCGGGACAGGGCCAACCGGGGAGCTGTTTTTT	CASSRAGTGPTGELFF
NA	NA	TRBV27	TRBJ2-1	13	TGTGCCAGCAGTATGAGCTCCTACAATGAGCAGTTCTTC	CASSMSSYNEQFF
NA	NA	TRBV6-5	TRBJ2-5	16	TGTGCCAGCAGTTACCTCCCACGACAGCAACAAGAGACCCAGTACTTC	CASSYLPRQQQETQYF
NA	NA	TRBV5-1	TRBJ2-1	14	TGCGCCAGCAGCTTGGGGCAGGCCTACAATGAGCAGTTCTTC	CASSLGQAYNEQFF
NA	NA	TRBV4-2	TRBJ2-3	14	TGTGCCAGCAGCAACGACTTGTACACAGATACGCAGTATTTT	CASSNDLYTDTQYF
NA	NA	TRBV19	TRBJ2-5	14	TGTGCCAGTAGTACCGGGACGGAACAAGAGACCCAGTACTTC	CASSTGTEQETQYF
NA	NA	TRBV5-6	TRBJ2-7	11	TGTGCCAGCAGCGGTGGAGATGAGCAGTACTTC	CASSGGDEQYF
NA	TRBD1	TRBV5-4	TRBJ2-7	14	TGTGCCAGCAGCCCGGGACAGCCCCGCTACGAGCAGTACTTC	CASSPGQPRYEQYF
NA	NA	TRBV11-3	TRBJ2-4	15	TGTGCCAGCAGCTTACCCCGACTAGCCAAAAACATTCAGTACTTC	CASSLPRLAKNIQYF
NA	TRBD2	TRBV10-3	TRBJ2-2	15	TGTGCCATCAGTGGGGGCCAGGGAGGGACCGGGGAGCTGTTTTTT	CAISGGQGGTGELFF
NA	NA	TRBV5-4	TRBJ1-2	13	TGTGCCAGCAGCTTGGCTGGGAATTATGGCTACACCTTC	CASSLAGNYGYTF
NA	NA	TRBV4-3	TRBJ1-4	17	TGCGCCAGCAGCCAAGATATAGGGGACCCAACTAATGAAAAACTGTTTTTT	CASSQDIGDPTNEKLFF
NA	NA	TRBV19	TRBJ1-6	14	TGTGCCAGTAGTACGGCAGTCCCTAATTCACCCCTCCACTTT	CASSTAVPNSPLHF
NA	NA	TRBV5-5	TRBJ2-7	15	TGTGCCAGCAGCAAATCCCCACAACTCTCCTACGAGCAGTACTTC	CASSKSPQLSYEQYF
NA	TRBD1	TRBV30	TRBJ1-5	11	TGTGCCTGGAGGAATGGACAGGTGAAGCATTTT	CAWRNGQVKHF
NA	NA	TRBV7-2	TRBJ2-7	15	TGTGCCAGCAGCCCGACGCTCTCAGGGGTAGGTGAGCAGTACTTC	CASSPTLSGVGEQYF
few	NA	TRBV11-1	TRBJ2-1	16	TGTGCCAGCAGCTTAATGGCCCGTCCACAGGTCGATGAGCAGTTCTTC	CASSLMARPQVDEQFF
once	TRBD1	TRBV6-5	TRBJ1-1	14	TGTGCCAGCAGTTACGGGACAGAGAACACTGAAGCTTTCTTT	CASSYGTENTEAFF
NA	NA	TRBV7-2	TRBJ2-7	15	TGTGCCAGCAGCTTAGCCGGGACCCCCCTTTACGAGCAGTACTTC	CASSLAGTPLYEQYF
medium-sized	TRBD1	TRBV19	TRBJ1-2	13	TGTGCCAGTACCCCGAGAGGGGGCGATGGCTACACCTTC	CASTPRGGDGYTF